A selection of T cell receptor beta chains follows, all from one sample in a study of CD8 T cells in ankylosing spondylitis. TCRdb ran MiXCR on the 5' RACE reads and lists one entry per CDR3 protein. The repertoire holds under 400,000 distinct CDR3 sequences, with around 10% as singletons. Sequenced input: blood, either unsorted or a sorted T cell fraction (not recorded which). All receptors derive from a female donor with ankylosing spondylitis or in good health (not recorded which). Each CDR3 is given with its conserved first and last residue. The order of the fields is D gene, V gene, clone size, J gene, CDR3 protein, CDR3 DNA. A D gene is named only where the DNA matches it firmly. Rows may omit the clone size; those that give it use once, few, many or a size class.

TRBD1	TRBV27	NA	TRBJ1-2	CASSPVTGWPYGYTF	TGTGCCAGCAGTCCTGTGACAGGGTGGCCCTATGGCTACACCTTC
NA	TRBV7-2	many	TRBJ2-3	CASSLAYSTDTQYF	TGTGCCAGCAGCTTAGCGTACTCCACAGATACGCAGTATTTT
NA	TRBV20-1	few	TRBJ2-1	CSTAAGSSYNEQFF	TGCAGTACCGCCGCGGGGAGCTCCTACAATGAGCAGTTCTTC
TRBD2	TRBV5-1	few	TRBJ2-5	CASRPGTSGQETQYF	TGCGCCAGCAGACCCGGGACTAGCGGACAAGAGACCCAGTACTTC
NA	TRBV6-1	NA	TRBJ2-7	CASNGTPRQYF	TGTGCCAGCAATGGGACACCTCGGCAGTACTTC
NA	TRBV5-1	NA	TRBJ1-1	CASSLQQGAGTEAFF	TGCGCCAGCAGCTTGCAGCAGGGAGCGGGGACTGAAGCTTTCTTT
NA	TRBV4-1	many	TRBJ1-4	CASSQGPSQTNEKLFF	TGCGCCAGCAGCCAAGGCCCCTCCCAAACTAATGAAAAACTGTTTTTT
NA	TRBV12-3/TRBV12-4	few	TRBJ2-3	CASSLGHDTQYF	TGTGCCAGCAGTTTAGGCCACGATACGCAGTATTTT
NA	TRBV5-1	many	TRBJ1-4	CASSFNEKLFF	TGCGCCAGCAGCTTTAATGAAAAACTGTTTTTT
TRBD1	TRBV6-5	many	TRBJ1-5	CASSSTLDTGEGQPQHF	TGTGCCAGCAGTTCCACCCTAGATACAGGGGAGGGTCAGCCCCAGCATTTT
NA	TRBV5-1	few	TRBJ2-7	CASSPLARAYEQYF	TGCGCCAGCAGCCCTCTAGCGAGGGCCTACGAGCAGTACTTC
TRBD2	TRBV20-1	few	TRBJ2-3	CSARVQRTSGSTDTQYF	TGCAGTGCTAGAGTCCAACGGACTAGCGGTTCCACAGATACGCAGTATTTT
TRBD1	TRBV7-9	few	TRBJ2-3	CASSRRQGDTDTQYF	TGTGCCAGCAGCCGGAGGCAGGGGGACACAGATACGCAGTATTTT
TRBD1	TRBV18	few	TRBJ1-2	CASRDSGIYGYTF	TGTGCCAGCCGGGACAGTGGGATCTATGGCTACACCTTC
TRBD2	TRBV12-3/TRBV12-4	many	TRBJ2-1	CASRRGTSGYNEQFF	TGTGCCAGCAGACGGGGGACTAGCGGCTACAATGAGCAGTTCTTC
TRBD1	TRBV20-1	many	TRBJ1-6	CSARQGSSYNSPLHF	TGCAGTGCGAGACAGGGCAGCTCCTATAATTCACCCCTCCACTTT
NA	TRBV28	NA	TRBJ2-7	CASSLYRGHRYEQYF	TGTGCCAGCAGTTTATATCGGGGGCATAGGTACGAGCAGTACTTC
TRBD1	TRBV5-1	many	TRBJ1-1	CASSSFLTGQATEAFF	TGCGCCAGCAGCTCCTTTTTGACAGGGCAGGCCACTGAAGCTTTCTTT
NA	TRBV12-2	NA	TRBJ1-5	CASRLPPGTVNQPQHF	TGTGCAAGTCGCTTACCTCCCGGGACAGTCAATCAGCCCCAGCATTTT
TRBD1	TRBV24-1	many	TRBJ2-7	CATSDPPDREYEQYF	TGTGCCACCAGTGATCCCCCCGACAGGGAATACGAGCAGTACTTC
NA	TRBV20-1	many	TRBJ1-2	CSARGRGPDYGYTF	TGCAGTGCTAGGGGACGGGGCCCCGATTATGGCTACACCTTC
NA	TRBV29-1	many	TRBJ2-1	CSVGAGNEQFF	TGCAGCGTGGGGGCAGGTAATGAGCAGTTCTTC
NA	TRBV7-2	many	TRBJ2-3	CASSLGLAADTQYF	TGTGCCAGCAGCTTAGGGTTAGCCGCAGATACGCAGTATTTT
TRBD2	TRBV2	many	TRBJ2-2	CASSNSGRVETGELFF	TGTGCCAGCAGCAACAGCGGGAGGGTAGAGACCGGGGAGCTGTTTTTT
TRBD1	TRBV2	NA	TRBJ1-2	CASRDRVGYTF	TGTGCCAGCAGAGACAGGGTTGGCTACACCTTC
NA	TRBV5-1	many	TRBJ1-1	CASSLDGRNTEAFF	TGCGCCAGCAGCTTGGACGGTAGGAACACTGAAGCTTTCTTT
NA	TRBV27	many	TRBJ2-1	CASTTGTDEQFF	TGTGCCAGCACCACGGGTACTGATGAGCAGTTCTTC
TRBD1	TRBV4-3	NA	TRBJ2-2	CASSQDRDRGRELFF	TGCGCCAGCAGCCAAGACCGGGACAGGGGCCGGGAGCTGTTTTTT
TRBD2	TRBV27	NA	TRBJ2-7	CASSVGTSALQQYF	TGTGCCAGCAGCGTCGGGACTAGCGCTCTCCAGCAGTACTTC
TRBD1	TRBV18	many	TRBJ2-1	CASSPSDRGSPNEQFF	TGTGCCAGCTCACCATCTGACAGGGGCTCTCCGAATGAGCAGTTCTTC
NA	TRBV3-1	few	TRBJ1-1	CASSQAPEENTEAFF	TGTGCCAGCAGCCAAGCGCCGGAGGAGAACACTGAAGCTTTCTTT
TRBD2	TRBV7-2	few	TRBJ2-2	CASSPGLEGGTGELFF	TGTGCCAGCAGCCCAGGACTAGAGGGTGGCACCGGGGAGCTGTTTTTT
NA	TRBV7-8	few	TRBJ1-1	CASSVFTEAFF	TGTGCCAGCAGTGTTTTCACTGAAGCTTTCTTT
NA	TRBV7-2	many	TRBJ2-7	CASSIDHYEQYF	TGTGCCAGCAGCATAGACCACTACGAGCAGTACTTC
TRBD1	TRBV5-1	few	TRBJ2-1	CASSWGQGGYNEQFF	TGCGCCAGCAGCTGGGGACAGGGAGGTTACAATGAGCAGTTCTTC
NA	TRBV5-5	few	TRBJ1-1	CASSLSYTEAFF	TGTGCCAGCAGCTTGTCTTACACTGAAGCTTTCTTT
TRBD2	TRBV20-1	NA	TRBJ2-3	CSARDIRSLAGTDTQYF	TGCAGTGCTAGAGATATCCGTTCCCTAGCGGGAACAGATACGCAGTATTTT
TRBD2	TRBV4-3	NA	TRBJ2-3	CASSPRSGKGTQYF	TGCGCCAGCAGTCCCCGTAGCGGGAAGGGAACGCAGTATTTT
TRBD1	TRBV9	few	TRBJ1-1	CASSVDGQENTEAFF	TGTGCCAGCAGCGTAGATGGACAGGAGAACACTGAAGCTTTCTTT
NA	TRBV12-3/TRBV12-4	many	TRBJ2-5	CASSFSRGVSETQYF	TGTGCCAGCAGTTTTAGCAGGGGGGTATCGGAGACCCAGTACTTC
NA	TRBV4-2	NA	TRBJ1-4	CASSLERTEKLFF	TGTGCCAGCAGCCTGGAACGAACTGAAAAACTGTTTTTT
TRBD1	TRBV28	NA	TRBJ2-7	CASSFGDRDVEQYF	TGTGCCAGCAGTTTTGGGGACAGGGATGTCGAGCAGTACTTC
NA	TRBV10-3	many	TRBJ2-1	CAISESHVDNEQFF	TGTGCCATCAGTGAATCCCATGTTGACAATGAGCAGTTCTTC
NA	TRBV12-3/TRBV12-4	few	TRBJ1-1	CASSSPPDTEAFF	TGTGCCAGCAGCTCCCCGCCGGACACTGAAGCTTTCTTT
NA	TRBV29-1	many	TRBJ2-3	CSVASVYTDTQYF	TGCAGCGTTGCCAGTGTCTACACAGATACGCAGTATTTT
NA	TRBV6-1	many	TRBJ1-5	CASSDGWGQGSKPQHF	TGTGCCAGCAGTGACGGGTGGGGCCAAGGTTCTAAGCCCCAGCATTTT
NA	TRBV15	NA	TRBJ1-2	CATSGGLRVEPYGYTF	TGTGCCACCAGCGGAGGACTAAGGGTGGAGCCCTATGGCTACACCTTC
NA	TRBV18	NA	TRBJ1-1	CASSPLLGASTEAFF	TGTGCCAGCTCACCACTTCTGGGGGCGAGCACTGAAGCTTTCTTT
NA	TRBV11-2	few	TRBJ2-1	CASRQPKGGNYNEQFF	TGTGCCAGCAGACAACCTAAGGGGGGGAACTACAATGAGCAGTTCTTC
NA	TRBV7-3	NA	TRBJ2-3	CASSPSSGDTQYF	TGTGCCAGCAGTCCTAGTTCGGGGGATACGCAGTATTTT
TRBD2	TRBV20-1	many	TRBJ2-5	CSALAGTKETQYF	TGCAGTGCCTTAGCGGGAACAAAAGAGACCCAGTACTTC
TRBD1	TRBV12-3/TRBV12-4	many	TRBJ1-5	CASTFLQTGGSQPQHF	TGTGCCAGCACGTTCCTACAAACAGGGGGCTCTCAGCCCCAGCATTTT
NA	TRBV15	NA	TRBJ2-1	CATTSGVYSYNEQFF	TGTGCCACCACCTCAGGGGTCTACTCCTACAATGAGCAGTTCTTC
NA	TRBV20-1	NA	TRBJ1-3	CSAREDLRLSGNTIYF	TGCAGTGCTAGAGAAGACCTCAGGCTCTCTGGAAACACCATATATTTT
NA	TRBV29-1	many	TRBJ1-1	CSAALAYGTEAFF	TGCAGCGCTGCTCTGGCTTACGGCACTGAAGCTTTCTTT
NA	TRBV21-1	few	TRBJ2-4	CASSKVGGYGRRTKNIQYF	TGTGCCAGCAGCAAAGTGGGGGGTTATGGGCGGCGAACCAAAAACATTCAGTACTTC
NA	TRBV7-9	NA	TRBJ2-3	CASSLLSGVGDTQYF	TGTGCCAGCAGCCTTCTCTCCGGGGTGGGAGATACGCAGTATTTT
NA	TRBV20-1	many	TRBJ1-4	CSARAEKLFF	TGCAGTGCCAGGGCTGAAAAACTGTTTTTT
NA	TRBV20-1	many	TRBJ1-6	CSARPSGVNDSPLHF	TGCAGTGCTCGACCTTCAGGGGTAAATGATTCACCCCTCCACTTT